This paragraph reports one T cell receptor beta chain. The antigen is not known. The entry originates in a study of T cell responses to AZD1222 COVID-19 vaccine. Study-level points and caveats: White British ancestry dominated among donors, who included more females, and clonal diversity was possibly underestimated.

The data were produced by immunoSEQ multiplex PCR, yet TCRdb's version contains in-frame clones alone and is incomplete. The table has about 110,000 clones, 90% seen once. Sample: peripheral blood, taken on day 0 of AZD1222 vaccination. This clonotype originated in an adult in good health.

The DNA of the CDR3 is TGCGCCAGCAGCTCCGGGGGGAGCACAGATACGCAGTATTTT. It encodes CASSSGGSTDTQYF. The chain has TRBV5-1 and TRBJ2-3; 7 bases match TRBD2. This CDR3 contains 14 residues. The V gene end was trimmed by 3 bases and the J gene end by 0 bases; junction bases not matched to a gene: 1. Germline V CDR1 and CDR2: SGHRS, YFSETQ.